The source of this TCR beta chain is a study of T cell clonality in common variable immunodeficiency. Sequencing used immunoSEQ multiplex PCR; TCRdb keeps in-frame clones, though not all of them. The repertoire consists of roughly 50,000 clones, none detected only once. As concerns this clone: The antigen is undetermined. At one end the junction does not follow the germline gene, possibly because of a read error. The observed sequence ends 3 residues before the CDR3 terminus, with the missing tail filled in from the germline J gene. Other DNA variants within this sample encode the same CDR3.

Study-wide results and limits: Compared with healthy controls, CVID subjects showed increased TCRbeta clonality, mostly in about a third.

This CDR3 has 15 amino acids. Looked up from germline, CDR1 is GTSNPN and CDR2 is SVGIG (reference sequence). Material: peripheral blood mononuclear cells. The source is a person aged 18-70 years in good health. V and J are TRBV30 and TRBJ1-3; D may be TRBD1 (5 bases). The sequenced part of the CDR3 DNA is TGTGCCTGGAGTGTACCCGGCAGGGTTGGAAACACG. It encodes CAWSVPGRVGNT. The whole CDR3 is CAWSVPGRVGNTIYF.